This T cell receptor (beta chain) stems from a study of shared clonotypes between healthy human individuals. Profiled with immunoSEQ multiplex PCR; TCRdb holds only in-frame clones, not every one. The table lists over a million clones, 98% of them singletons. Germline loops: CDR1 SGHNT, CDR2 YYREEE (reference sequence). This CDR3 comprises 17 residues. Germline trimming cut 2 bases from V and 4 bases from J; bases unmatched to any gene: 12. The gene calls are TRBV5-4 and TRBJ2-7; 10 nucleotides agree with TRBD1. The specimen sequenced was naive CD4+ T cells sorted from blood. As for subset: CD45RA+ positively selected. The origin of this receptor is a man younger than 40 in good health. The CDR3 protein is CASSFDRGLPDTYEQYF. Here the CDR3 DNA reads TGTGCCAGCAGCTTTGACAGGGGGCTCCCCGATACTTACGAGCAGTACTTC.